This T cell receptor (beta chain) was sequenced during a study of vaccination effects on CD4 cells after COVID-19. Here immunoSEQ multiplex PCR was the method, and the copy in TCRdb shows in-frame clones only, minus some. The sample includes around 69,000 clones, around 70% of them seen just once. Sequencing followed a ViraFEST assay step that expanded antigen-specific CD4+ T cells with viral peptide pools. Following 10 days of culture, CD4+ T cells were isolated. Participants each got two BNT162b2 or mRNA-1273 vaccine doses. Vaccinated participants had no history of SARS-CoV-2 infection and tested negative for nucleocapsid antibodies. It was with approximately 10 IU/ml IL-2 and around 10 ug/ml peptides that 2 million to 2.5 million PBMC per well were cultured. The J segment lost 7 bases and the V segment lost 6 bases, leaving 11 bases of the junction unmatched. Germline V gene lookup returns CDR1 KGHSH and CDR2 LQKENI. The CDR3 spans 15 residues.

A remark on this clone: Its antigen remains unidentified.

Study-level points and caveats: There was marked clonal contraction among infection- and vaccine-induced clones late after vaccination. Sampling in the study covered few convalescent patients and included no early post-infection timepoints.

This chain connects TRBV18 to TRBJ1-4; 7 bases match TRBD1. The material was CD4+ T cells from PBMCs cultured with HCoV-229E spike peptides, obtained after COVID-19 vaccination. The TCR sequence derives from a human donor who received a COVID-19 vaccine. CDR3 in DNA: TGTGCCAGCTCTCCTGACAGGGACGAGGTTGAAAAACTGTTTTTT. It yields the protein CASSPDRDEVEKLFF.